The T cell receptor (beta chain) under discussion was sequenced for a study of T-cell memory formation after mild COVID-19. The V and J ends lost 5 bases and 15 bases respectively, with 23 bases between them. This CDR3 spans 14 amino acids. TCRdb re-called the 5' RACE reads with MiXCR, one entry per CDR3 protein. In the table there are 250,000 or so distinct CDR3 sequences, more than 15% of which are singletons. At least ten counts were recorded for this clonotype. The clonotype originates from a man aged 18 to 29 who had mild COVID-19 (a few samples of this study predate the infection). Cell type and time point are not known. Material for sequencing was PBMCs or a T cell subset sorted from them (not recorded which). This chain uses TRBV12-3 or TRBV12-4 with TRBJ2-4, with a possible D match to TRBD1 (6 bases). The CDR3 sequence is CASSPEGHLDPSYF. CDR3 nucleotides: TGTGCCAGCAGTCCCGAGGGACACTTGGACCCCTCGTACTTC.